The entry below describes one T cell receptor beta chain. This record belongs to a study of blood T cell repertoires in COVID-19. Repertoires were generated with immunoSEQ multiplex PCR, while TCRdb's copy carries only in-frame clones and drops some. In the table there are 200,000 to 250,000 clones, roughly 90% of which are singletons. V was clipped by 0 bases and J by 6 bases, with 12 bases between them. The CDR3 contains 15 residues. Germline assignment: CDR1 MNHEY and CDR2 SVGAGI. The sequence was obtained from a woman aged 30 to 39 with acute COVID-19. The V gene is TRBV6-5, the J gene TRBJ2-1; TRBD1 is a possible D gene (5 bases). Material for sequencing was PBMCs or T cells enriched from blood (not recorded which). CDR3 region: CASSYSGALSNEQFF. The CDR3 coding sequence is TGTGCCAGCAGTTACTCTGGGGCTTTATCCAATGAGCAGTTCTTC.